This T cell receptor beta chain is from a study of blood T cell repertoires in COVID-19. Study information: Nucleic acid was either cDNA or gDNA, and it came from T cells, B-cell-depleted T cells, or PBMCs.

Germline V CDR1 and CDR2: SGHVS, FNYEAQ. The V end was cut by 6 bases, the J end by 0 bases, with 12 bases between. CDR3 size: 15 residues. In the original analysis: The assay estimated nucleated cells by amplifying reference gene primers. This table comes from immunoSEQ multiplex PCR, and its TCRdb copy is limited to in-frame clones, with some not included. V, J and clone size derive from that table, while D and trimming were established from the DNA sequence. Of about 440,000 clones in the sample, approximately 90% were seen once. The chain is built from TRBV7-6 and TRBJ1-3; D unclear. Sequencing input: peripheral blood. The TCR comes from a woman aged 50 to 60 with COVID-19, enrolled during active disease. The CDR3 nucleotides are TGTGCCAGCAGTGGCGGATCCAGCTCTGGAAACACCATATATTTT. Translated: CASSGGSSSGNTIYF.